This T cell receptor beta chain originates from a study of blood T cell repertoires in COVID-19. Germline CDR1 reads DFQATT; CDR2 reads SNEGSKA (reference sequence). The J segment lost 4 bases and the V segment lost 3 bases, leaving 10 bases of the junction unmatched. This CDR3 is built from 16 residues. Produced via immunoSEQ multiplex PCR; TCRdb's table is partial and in-frame only. Of about 180,000 clones listed, 88% are singletons. This clone was seen a single time. Sequenced: PBMCs or T cells enriched from blood (not recorded which). The rearrangement uses TRBV20-1 and TRBJ2-3, with TRBD2 matching over 10 bases. The sequence came from a woman in her late teens or twenties who had recovered from COVID-19. The CDR3 DNA reads TGCAGTGCTAGTGCCCGACTAGCGGGTCGGTCAGATACGCAGTATTTT. Its translation is CSASARLAGRSDTQYF.